This TCR beta chain was identified during a study of cytomegalovirus exposure and HLA in healthy donors. Study summary: The approximately 660 first-cohort repertoires shared a platform with the roughly 120 validation repertoires, as reported in a later analysis.

Study conclusions and caveats: First-cohort TCR clusters were later found to tend to co-occur in the approximately 120 validation repertoires. Usually a TCR sequence was rare, but some public TCRs were found in many donors.

Only in-frame clones appear in the TCRdb table, and some are missing; sequencing was by immunoSEQ multiplex PCR. The table lists around 250,000 clones, about 90% of them singletons. The donors were members of the approximately 130-subject validation cohort (separate from the roughly 700-subject first cohort). Note on this clone: Its antigen is currently unknown.

CDR1 and CDR2 (germline): SGHTS, YDEGEE. Germline trimming cut 0 bases from V and 5 bases from J; bases unmatched to any gene: 8. The CDR3 is 16 residues long. This sequence joins TRBV5-8 and TRBJ2-3; 8 bases align to TRBD2. This clonotype was obtained from a woman aged 18-29 years in good health and CMV-seronegative. The sample consisted of PBMCs. The CDR3 DNA is TGTGCCAGCAGCTTGGGATTAGCGGGGACCCAAGATACGCAGTATTTT. It encodes CASSLGLAGTQDTQYF.